These T cell receptor beta chains were read from a single sample in a study of cytomegalovirus exposure and HLA in healthy donors. The table came from immunoSEQ multiplex PCR; TCRdb's copy has only in-frame clones and leaves some out. The data contain about 170,000 clones, roughly 60% of them singletons. Sequencing was performed on PBMCs. All receptors come from a man aged 40-55 years in good health and CMV-seronegative. Both conserved end residues are part of each CDR3. Each record gives: V gene, clone size, D gene, J gene, CDR3 DNA, CDR3 protein. A D gene is named only where the DNA matches it firmly. Some rows mark clone size as missing; the rest say once, few, many or name a class of expanded clone.

>TRBV11-2|NA|TRBD2|TRBJ2-5
TGTGCCAGCAGCTTAGGCGGGGGGCTGGGGACCCAGTACTTC
CASSLGGGLGTQYF
>TRBV15|NA|NA|TRBJ2-7
TGTGCCACCAGCAGACTAGTTGGGTACGAGCAGTACTTC
CATSRLVGYEQYF
>TRBV5-1|NA|TRBD1|TRBJ2-5
TGCGCCAGCAGCTTGTCAGGACAGGGAATCGTCCAAGAGACCCAGTACTTC
CASSLSGQGIVQETQYF
>TRBV19|NA|NA|TRBJ2-5
TGTGCCAGTAGCCCCAGTCCCGGGACTCTTCAAGAGACCCAGTACTTC
CASSPSPGTLQETQYF
>TRBV5-4|few|NA|TRBJ2-7
TGTGCCAGCAGCTTGGAAAGAGAGGGGACTTACGAGCAGTACTTC
CASSLEREGTYEQYF
>TRBV5-4|NA|NA|TRBJ1-2
TGTGCCAGTAGCCGTCTTGGCGGGGGCTATGGCTACACCTTC
CASSRLGGGYGYTF
>TRBV5-1|NA|TRBD2|TRBJ2-3
TGCGCCAGCAGCTTACCGGGACTAGCGGGGGGCCCTGCGGATACGCAGTATTTT
CASSLPGLAGGPADTQYF
>TRBV5-4|NA|TRBD1|TRBJ1-1
TGTGCCAGCAGCGAAGACAGGGGCCCTAACACTGAAGCTTTCTTT
CASSEDRGPNTEAFF
>TRBV5-1|NA|NA|TRBJ1-1
TGCGCCAGCAGCTATGACGGACTCACTGAAGCTTTCTTT
CASSYDGLTEAFF
>TRBV6-5|NA|NA|TRBJ2-7
TGTGCCAGCAGTGCGGGAACCCCCGGAGCCTACGAGCAGTACTTC
CASSAGTPGAYEQYF
>TRBV5-4|NA|NA|TRBJ2-5
TGTGCCAGCAGCTTGGCTGATTTGGCCGGACAATGGGAGACCCAGTACTTC
CASSLADLAGQWETQYF